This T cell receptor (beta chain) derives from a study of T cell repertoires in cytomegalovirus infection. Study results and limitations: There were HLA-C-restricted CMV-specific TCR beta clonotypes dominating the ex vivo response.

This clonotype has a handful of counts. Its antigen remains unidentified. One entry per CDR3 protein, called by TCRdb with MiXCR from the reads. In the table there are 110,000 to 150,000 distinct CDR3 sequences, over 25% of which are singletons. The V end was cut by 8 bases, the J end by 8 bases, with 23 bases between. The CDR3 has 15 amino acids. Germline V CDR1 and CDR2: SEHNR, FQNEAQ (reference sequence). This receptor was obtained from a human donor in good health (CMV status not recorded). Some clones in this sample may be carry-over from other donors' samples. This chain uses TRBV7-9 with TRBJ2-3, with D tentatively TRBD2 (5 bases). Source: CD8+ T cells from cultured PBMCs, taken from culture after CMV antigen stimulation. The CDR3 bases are TGTGCCAGCCATCCGGGCGGAGGTGCGGAATCTACGCAGTATTTT. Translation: CASHPGGGAESTQYF.